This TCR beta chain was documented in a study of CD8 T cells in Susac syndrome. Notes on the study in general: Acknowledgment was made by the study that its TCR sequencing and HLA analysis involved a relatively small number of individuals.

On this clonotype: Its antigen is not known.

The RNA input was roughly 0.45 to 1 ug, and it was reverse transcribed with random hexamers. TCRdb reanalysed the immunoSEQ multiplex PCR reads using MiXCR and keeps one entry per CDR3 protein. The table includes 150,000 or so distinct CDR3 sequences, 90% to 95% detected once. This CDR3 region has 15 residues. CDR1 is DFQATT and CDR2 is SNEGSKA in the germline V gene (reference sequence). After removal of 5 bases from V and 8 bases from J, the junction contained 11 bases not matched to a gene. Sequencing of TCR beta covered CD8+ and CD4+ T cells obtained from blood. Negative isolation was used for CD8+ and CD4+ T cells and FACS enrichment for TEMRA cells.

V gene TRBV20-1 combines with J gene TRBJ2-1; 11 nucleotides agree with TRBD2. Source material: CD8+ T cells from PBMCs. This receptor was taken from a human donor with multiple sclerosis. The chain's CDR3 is CSARLAGTLGHEQFF. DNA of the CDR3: TGCAGTGCTCGACTAGCGGGGACCTTGGGGCATGAGCAGTTCTTC.